A selection of T cell receptor beta chains follows, all from one sample in a study of T cells in Graves' hyperthyroidism and ophthalmopathy. TCRdb fed the multiplex PCR reads into MiXCR, producing one record per CDR3 protein. The repertoire holds approximately 600,000 distinct CDR3 sequences, with about 17% as singletons. The specimen was blood. The origin of the receptors is a woman in her 30s with Graves' hyperthyroidism. Both conserved end residues are part of each CDR3. The D gene is left open where the match is weak. The listing skips clone size in some rows; elsewhere it reads once, few, many or a size class.

v_call,d_call,j_call,clone_size,cdr3_nt,cdr3_aa
TRBV7-9,TRBD1,TRBJ2-7,NA,TGTGCCAGCAGCTCCATCGGGACAGGGTTATCCTACGAGCAGTACTTC,CASSSIGTGLSYEQYF
TRBV7-2,TRBD2,TRBJ2-3,many,TGTGCCAGCAGCTTTAGCGGGGGGCGGACAGATACGCAGTATTTT,CASSFSGGRTDTQYF
TRBV7-2,NA,TRBJ2-5,many,TGTGCCAGCAGCCGAGGTGCAGGGGAAGAGACCCAGTACTTC,CASSRGAGEETQYF
TRBV7-3,TRBD1,TRBJ2-1,NA,TGTGCCAGCAGCCCGTCCGGGACAGCATATTACAATGAGCAGTTCTTC,CASSPSGTAYYNEQFF
TRBV5-1,NA,TRBJ2-5,few,TGCGCCAGCAGCTTGGTGGCAGCCCAAGAGACCCAGTACTTC,CASSLVAAQETQYF
TRBV7-2,NA,TRBJ2-3,NA,TGTGCCAGCAGCTTAGGACAGCCTAGCACAGATACGCAGTATTTT,CASSLGQPSTDTQYF
TRBV11-3,NA,TRBJ1-2,few,TGTGCCAGCAGCTTATTCGGAGATTCTTCGGGACATGGCTACACCTTC,CASSLFGDSSGHGYTF
TRBV28,TRBD1,TRBJ2-5,many,TGTGCCAGCAGTCCGAGACAGGGTCTAGAGACCCAGTACTTC,CASSPRQGLETQYF
TRBV20-1,NA,TRBJ1-1,many,TGCAGTGCTAGAATCCCACGGGGAGATAACACTGAAGCTTTCTTT,CSARIPRGDNTEAFF
TRBV24-1,TRBD2,TRBJ2-7,few,TGTGCCACCAGTGATGCCGCTAGCGGGGCCCCCTACGAGCAGTACTTC,CATSDAASGAPYEQYF
TRBV27,TRBD1,TRBJ2-1,many,TGTGCCAGCAGCACCGGGACAGGGGTTTACAATGAGCAGTTCTTC,CASSTGTGVYNEQFF
TRBV19,NA,TRBJ2-7,few,TGTGCCAGTAGTATTGGGAGACATTCCTACGAGCAGTACTTC,CASSIGRHSYEQYF
TRBV30,TRBD1,TRBJ1-5,many,TGTGCCTGGAGTGTAGGTGGACAGGGTGGGCAGCCCCAGCATTTT,CAWSVGGQGGQPQHF
TRBV7-3,NA,TRBJ2-1,many,TGTGCCAGCAGCCCGGGTCCTAGCTCCTACAATGAGCAGTTCTTC,CASSPGPSSYNEQFF
TRBV9,NA,TRBJ2-7,NA,TGTGCCAGCAGCGTAGGAGGTAGCGGACCGACCTACGAGCAGTACTTC,CASSVGGSGPTYEQYF
TRBV20-1,TRBD1,TRBJ2-1,few,TGCAGTGGCTGGGACAGTTTTTACAATGAGCAGTTCTTC,CSGWDSFYNEQFF
TRBV18,NA,TRBJ2-7,many,TGTGCCAGCTCTCCCCTCCCACAGGGGAGGGAGCAGTACTTC,CASSPLPQGREQYF
TRBV2,NA,TRBJ2-2,many,TGTGCCAGCAGCCGGGACACGAACACCGGGGAGCTGTTTTTT,CASSRDTNTGELFF
TRBV4-3,NA,TRBJ2-1,NA,TGCGCCAGCAGCCAAGGCAGGGCAGAGCAGTTCTTC,CASSQGRAEQFF
TRBV27,TRBD1,TRBJ2-7,many,TGTGCCAGCAGTACCAACCGGGACAGGGTTCGGTACGAGCAGTACTTC,CASSTNRDRVRYEQYF
TRBV9,NA,TRBJ2-1,few,TGTGCCAGCAGCATAGACACAGGGAATGAGCAGTTCTTC,CASSIDTGNEQFF
TRBV9,TRBD2,TRBJ2-7,NA,TGTGCCAGCAGCGCGAGGGGAGCGGGAGGCTACGAGCAGTACTTC,CASSARGAGGYEQYF
TRBV9,NA,TRBJ2-3,few,TGTGCCAGCAGCGTACCGAGGTATAGGGGCACAGATACGCAGTATTTT,CASSVPRYRGTDTQYF
TRBV5-1,TRBD1,TRBJ2-7,NA,TGCGCCAGCAGCTTGGCCCCAGGACAGGCCTCCTACGAGCAGTACTTC,CASSLAPGQASYEQYF
TRBV6-1,NA,TRBJ1-5,many,TGTGCCAGCCAGGGAGAGGCGGGGCTCAGCAATCAGCCCCAGCATTTT,CASQGEAGLSNQPQHF
TRBV10-1,NA,TRBJ2-5,many,TGCGCCAGCAGTGACGGCAGCCAAGAGACCCAGTACTTC,CASSDGSQETQYF
TRBV27,NA,TRBJ1-2,many,TGTGCCAGCAGTTTAACCGGGGATGGCTACACCTTC,CASSLTGDGYTF
TRBV18,NA,TRBJ2-2,few,TGTGCCAGCTCACTTTTACTAGCAGACGGGGAGCTGTTTTTT,CASSLLLADGELFF